These 32 T cell receptor beta chains originate from one sample sequenced in a study of early T cells in non-severe SARS-CoV-2 infection. TCRdb re-derived calls from the 5' RACE reads in MiXCR, one entry per CDR3 protein. The sample yields about 46,000 distinct CDR3 sequences, about 5.2% seen once. The sequences come from whole blood, collected at baseline. All receptors derive from an adult who was a healthcare worker with PCR-confirmed SARS-CoV-2 infection or an uninfected control (not recorded which).

The table lists this clonotype with many counts. V and J are TRBV7-9 and TRBJ2-5, with 9 bases that match TRBD2. Germline V gives CDR1 SEHNR, CDR2 FQNEAQ (reference sequence). The trim removed 3 bases at V and 1 base at J, leaving 3 bases unmatched. The CDR3 covers 15 residues. The CDR3 sequence is CASSLASGIQETQYF. CDR3 bases: TGTGCCAGCAGCTTGGCTAGCGGGATCCAAGAGACCCAGTACTTC.

The table lists this clonotype with many counts. The genes are TRBV24-1 and TRBJ2-1, with unresolved D. The CDR3 is 15 residues long. With 4 bases removed from V and 4 bases from J, the gap between germline ends came to 13 bases. The germline CDR1 and CDR2 sequences are KGHDR and SFDVKD. The CDR3 coding sequence is TGTGCCACCAGTGACCGCGATAGCCGTTACAATGAGCAGTTCTTC. Translating it yields CATSDRDSRYNEQFF.

This clonotype was seen only a few times. The J gene is TRBJ2-3, the V gene TRBV6-2 or TRBV6-3; no clear D. The CDR3 is 14 residues long. Germline CDR1 reads MNHEY; CDR2 reads SVGEGT. V lost 0 bases and J 7 bases, leaving 11 bases between the germline ends. The CDR3 bases are TGTGCCAGCAGTTACTCGATGACGGCATATACGCAGTATTTT. The encoded protein is CASSYSMTAYTQYF.

Many counts were recorded for this clonotype. This chain connects TRBV6-6 to TRBJ1-2; tentative D call: TRBD1 (5 bases). This CDR3 spans 15 amino acids. Trimming stripped 7 bases from V and 5 bases from J, with 20 bases between. CDR1 is MNHNY and CDR2 is SVGAGI in the germline V gene (reference sequence). CDR3 DNA sequence: TGTGCCAGCATCCCCCCGGAGGGGCCAGGGTATGGCTACACCTTC. It codes for CASIPPEGPGYGYTF.

The chain links TRBV2 to TRBJ2-5, with D unresolved. CDR1 and CDR2 from the germline V gene are SNHLY and FYNNEI. CDR3 length equals 11 residues. The ends were cut back, 2 bases at V and 5 bases at J, with 3 bases in the middle. The CDR3 protein is CASSERETQYF. CDR3 sequence (DNA): TGTGCCAGCAGTGAACGGGAGACCCAGTACTTC.

This clonotype was seen many times. V is TRBV11-2 and J is TRBJ2-1, with D hard to call. Germline V gives CDR1 SGHAT, CDR2 FQNNGV. V was shortened by 1 base and J by 0 bases, with 13 bases between the two germline ends. The CDR3 has 17 amino acids. The CDR3 spells CASSLVGRASSYNEQFF. In DNA, the CDR3 is TGTGCCAGCAGCTTAGTCGGTAGGGCTAGCTCCTACAATGAGCAGTTCTTC.

This clonotype has at least ten counts. The chain couples TRBV19 to TRBJ2-1; D possibly corresponds to TRBD2 (7 bases). Germline-derived CDR1 and CDR2 are LNHDA and SQIVND (reference sequence). Trimming took 10 bases from V and 8 from J, leaving 21 bases between them. The CDR3 has 14 residues. The CDR3 loop is CATARGGGDDEQFF. Here the CDR3 DNA reads TGTGCCACCGCAAGAGGGGGGGGCGACGATGAGCAGTTCTTC.

This clonotype was seen many times. The genes are TRBV25-1 and TRBJ2-1; D is perhaps TRBD2 (6 bases). The ends were cut back, 3 bases at V and 9 bases at J, with 18 bases in the middle. The CDR3 is 15 residues long. The V gene's germline CDR1 is MGHDK and CDR2 SYGVNS. This CDR3 reads CASSEQGGVISEQFF. As DNA, the CDR3 is TGTGCCAGCAGTGAGCAAGGAGGGGTGATAAGTGAGCAGTTCTTC.

A note on this clonotype: This clone may be a read error of a much larger clone one base away. This chain uses TRBV6-1 with TRBJ1-6, with 8 bases lining up with TRBD1. The CDR3 runs 15 residues. Germline V CDR1 and CDR2: MNHNS, SASEGT. DNA of the CDR3: TGTGCCGGCAGTCCAGGGGGCGGACAAAATTCACCCCTCCACTTT. It translates to CAGSPGGGQNSPLHF.

The chain is built from TRBV7-9 and TRBJ2-3, with D possibly matching TRBD2 (6 bases). V was cut by 0 bases and J by 6 bases, with 7 bases left in between. CDR3 length: 13 residues. CDR1 is SEHNR, CDR2 FQNEAQ, per germline (reference sequence). The CDR3 loop is CASSLAEGDTQYF. CDR3 DNA sequence: TGTGCCAGCAGCTTAGCGGAGGGGGATACGCAGTATTTT.

This clonotype was recorded at least ten times. The chain couples TRBV6-5 to TRBJ2-7; D tentatively fits TRBD1 or TRBD2 (5 bases each). The CDR3 loop spans 14 amino acids. CDR1 MNHEY and CDR2 SVGAGI come from the germline V gene. Trimming took 0 bases from V and 6 from J, leaving 12 bases between them. The CDR3 region has the DNA TGTGCCAGCAGTTACTCGAGGGGCGTCGGCGAGCAGTACTTC. Amino acid sequence: CASSYSRGVGEQYF.

This clonotype was counted at least ten times. The chain recombines TRBV10-1 with TRBJ1-2, with 9 bases lining up with TRBD1. The CDR3 consists of 13 residues. Trimming removed 3 bases from V and 8 bases from J; junction bases left unmatched: 4. Germline lookup yields CDR1 WNHNN and CDR2 SYGVQD (reference sequence). Here the CDR3 DNA reads TGCGCCAGCAGTGAAAACAGGGGGCGAGGCTACACCTTC. This translates into CASSENRGRGYTF.

This clonotype occurred many times. The chain recombines TRBV9 with TRBJ2-1; 10 nucleotides match TRBD2. CDR3 length: 16 amino acids. Germline V gene sequence: CDR1 SGDLS, CDR2 YYNGEE. The V and J ends lost 4 bases and 5 bases, in that order; junction bases with no gene match: 9. The CDR3 loop is CASSLASLAGNNEQFF. Here the CDR3 DNA reads TGTGCCAGCAGCCTAGCGTCACTAGCGGGAAACAATGAGCAGTTCTTC.

The sample holds many counts of this clonotype. V and J are TRBV2 and TRBJ2-3; no firm D call. This CDR3 is built from 9 residues. The germline gives CDR1 SNHLY, CDR2 FYNNEI. V lost 11 bases and J lost 2, with 2 bases in between. The DNA for the CDR3 is TGTGCCGTCACAGATACGCAGTATTTT. Encoded protein: CAVTDTQYF.

This clonotype came up many times. This chain connects TRBV12-3 or TRBV12-4 to TRBJ1-1; possible D gene TRBD1, 5 bases. V was shortened by 4 bases and J by 4 bases, with 10 bases between the two germline ends. The CDR3 has 13 amino acids. CDR3 region: CASSSSGGTEAFF. For the CDR3, the DNA is TGTGCCAGCAGTTCATCTGGGGGCACTGAAGCTTTCTTT.

This clonotype is judged medium-sized. This chain joins TRBV7-2 and TRBJ1-2; D may be TRBD1 (6 bases). This CDR3 has 16 amino acids. Germline V lookup: CDR1 SGHTA, CDR2 FQGNSA. With 1 base removed from V and 8 bases from J, the gap between germline ends came to 20 bases. CDR3: CASSLDAKQGRSGYTF. In DNA, the CDR3 is TGTGCCAGCAGCTTAGATGCTAAACAGGGTAGGAGCGGCTACACCTTC.

As DNA, the CDR3 is TGTGCCAGCAGTTTAGGGAATAATGAAAAACTGTTTTTT. This gives the protein CASSLGNNEKLFF. This rearrangement joins TRBV6-5 to TRBJ1-4; D gene unclear. CDR1 MNHEY and CDR2 SVGAGI come from the germline V gene. V shed 4 bases and J shed 4 bases, with 7 bases lying between them. The CDR3 runs to 13 residues.

The rearrangement uses TRBV6-1 and TRBJ1-1; D is ambiguous. CDR1 and CDR2 from the germline V gene are MNHNS and SASEGT. The CDR3 is 13 residues long. Trimming took off 7 bases at V and 0 bases at J, with 9 bases between the two ends. The CDR3 nucleotides are TGTGCCAGCACGGTGGGAGTGAACACTGAAGCTTTCTTT. This translates into CASTVGVNTEAFF.

This clonotype has a count of ten or more. The chain uses TRBV28 and TRBJ2-1, with D hard to call. CDR1 and CDR2 (germline): MDHEN, SYDVKM. V was clipped by 6 bases and J by 3 bases, with 3 bases between them. The CDR3 is 11 amino acids. The CDR3 sequence is CASSNYNEQFF. The CDR3 DNA follows: TGTGCCAGCAGCAACTACAATGAGCAGTTCTTC. Using reference TRBV28 and TRBJ2-1 for the parts outside the CDR3, the full variable domain is DVKVTQSSRYLVKRTGEKVFLECVQDMDHENMFWYRQDPGLGLRLIYFSYDVKMKEKGDIPEGYSVSREKKERFSLILESASTNQTSMYLCASSNYNEQFFGPGTRLTVL.

This clonotype was detected only a few times. The chain employs TRBV18 and TRBJ1-2, with TRBD1 matching over 7 bases. Losses at the gene ends were 6 bases for V and 0 bases for J; bases not matched to a gene: 19. Germline V gene sequence: CDR1 KGHSH, CDR2 LQKENI. The CDR3 contains 19 residues. The CDR3 protein is CASSPQGLTGDSANYGYTF. In DNA form, the CDR3 reads TGTGCCAGCTCCCCGCAAGGACTAACAGGGGACTCCGCTAACTATGGCTACACCTTC.

This clonotype was picked up many times. The V and J genes are TRBV7-3 and TRBJ1-2; no clear D gene. This CDR3 is built from 14 residues. The V end was cut by 1 base, the J end by 2 bases, with 8 bases between. Germline V gene lookup returns CDR1 SGHTA and CDR2 FQGTGA. CDR3 coding DNA: TGTGCCAGCAGCTTAAAACCGGGGAACTATGGCTACACCTTC. Protein sequence: CASSLKPGNYGYTF.

Ten or more counts support this clonotype. This chain connects TRBV28 to TRBJ1-1; D unresolved. V was shortened by 7 bases and J by 6 bases, with 15 bases between the two germline ends. Germline CDR1 MDHEN, CDR2 SYDVKM. This CDR3 has 13 amino acids. The CDR3 here is CASTTKALAEAFF. CDR3 nucleotides: TGTGCCAGCACCACAAAGGCCCTAGCTGAAGCTTTCTTT.

This clonotype showed up many times. The chain combines TRBV6-2 or TRBV6-3 with TRBJ2-1; D perhaps matches TRBD1 (6 bases). Trimming removed 6 bases at V and 8 bases at J, with 17 bases between. The CDR3 loop spans 14 amino acids. Per the germline V gene, CDR1 is MNHEY and CDR2 is SVGEGT. CDR3 coding DNA: TGTGCCAGCAGGCAAAACAGGGTTGGGGATGAGCAGTTCTTC. Amino acid sequence: CASRQNRVGDEQFF.

This clonotype was observed many times. CDR3 loop: CASSAGTDSSGANVLTF. As DNA, the CDR3 is TGTGCCAGCAGTGCCGGGACAGACTCTTCTGGGGCCAACGTCCTGACTTTC. V gene TRBV6-5 combines with J gene TRBJ2-6, with 7 bases that match TRBD1. Germline V lookup: CDR1 MNHEY, CDR2 SVGAGI. The CDR3 totals 17 residues. Trimming removed 5 bases from V and 1 base from J; junction bases left unmatched: 8.

The chain employs TRBV7-9 and TRBJ1-1; D might be TRBD1 (5 bases). This CDR3 has 16 amino acids. Germline lookup yields CDR1 SEHNR and CDR2 FQNEAQ (reference sequence). Trimming pared 0 bases from V and 0 bases from J, leaving 11 bases between. CDR3 sequence reads: CASSLAGTAMNTEAFF. CDR3 nucleotides: TGTGCCAGCAGCTTAGCCGGGACGGCGATGAACACTGAAGCTTTCTTT. Looking up the rest from reference TRBV7-9 and TRBJ1-1 gives the full variable domain: DTGVSQNPRHKITKRGQNVTFRCDPISEHNRLYWYRQTLGQGPEFLTYFQNEAQLEKSRLLSDRFSAERPKGSFSTLEIQRTEQGDSAMYLCASSLAGTAMNTEAFFGQGTRLTVV.

The chain recombines TRBV14 with TRBJ2-2; TRBD2 agrees at 12 bases. Germline-derived CDR1 and CDR2 are SGHDN and FVKESK. The CDR3 loop spans 15 amino acids. V dropped 6 bases and J dropped 7; count of bases not matched to a gene: 6. Here the CDR3 DNA reads TGTGCCAGCAGGGTACTAGCGGGAGGTCTCGGGGAGCTGTTTTTT. Translating gives CASRVLAGGLGELFF.

This clonotype showed up just a few times. The chain joins TRBV7-3 to TRBJ1-1; D uncertain. This CDR3 region has 13 residues. V lost 5 bases, J lost 3 bases, and 10 bases lay in between. Germline values: CDR1 SGHTA, CDR2 FQGTGA. The CDR3 DNA follows: TGTGCCAGCAGCATCGAGGTGGACACTGAAGCTTTCTTT. Protein sequence: CASSIEVDTEAFF. The full variable domain, with the rest looked up from reference TRBV7-3 and TRBJ1-1, is GAGVSQTPSNKVTEKGKYVELRCDPISGHTALYWYRQSLGQGPEFLIYFQGTGAADDSGLPNDRFFAVRPEGSVSTLKIQRTERGDSAVYLCASSIEVDTEAFFGQGTRLTVV.

This clonotype was seen a few times. This chain links TRBV30 with TRBJ1-1; the D gene is possibly TRBD1 (6 bases). The CDR3 extends over 15 amino acids. Trimming left V 2 bases short and J 0 bases short, with 13 bases between. CDR1 GTSNPN and CDR2 SVGIG come from the germline V gene (reference sequence). The CDR3 is CAWSWPGHMNTEAFF. The CDR3, as DNA: TGTGCCTGGAGTTGGCCGGGACATATGAACACTGAAGCTTTCTTT.

This clonotype showed up just a few times. The chain couples TRBV20-1 to TRBJ1-1, with 9 bases identical to TRBD1. V shed 0 bases, J shed 4 bases, and the junction held 12 bases outside the gene matches. Germline-derived CDR1 and CDR2 are DFQATT and SNEGSKA (reference sequence). CDR3 length: 17 residues. In nucleotides, the CDR3 is TGCAGTGCTAGAGATCTCGTGACAGGGGGTCGCCTCACTGAAGCTTTCTTT. Encoded protein: CSARDLVTGGRLTEAFF.

Many counts were recorded for this clonotype. V usage is TRBV19 and J usage is TRBJ2-2; 7 bases map to TRBD1. Trimming cost V 4 bases and J 5 bases; bases outside gene matches: 7. This CDR3 spans 15 amino acids. CDR1 is LNHDA and CDR2 is SQIVND in the germline V gene (reference sequence). CDR3 nucleotides: TGTGCCAGTAGTACAGACAGGGCCGGGACCGGGGAGCTGTTTTTT. This codes for CASSTDRAGTGELFF.

This clonotype was detected many times. The J gene is TRBJ2-7, the V gene TRBV24-1; D gene uncertain. Germline CDR1 reads KGHDR; CDR2 reads SFDVKD. CDR3 length: 14 amino acids. The germline V and J ends were trimmed by 5 bases and 3 bases, with 13 bases remaining between them. The CDR3 DNA reads as TGTGCCACCAGTGGAAGGGCGATATTCTACGAGCAGTACTTC. Protein product: CATSGRAIFYEQYF.

V gene TRBV5-1 combines with J gene TRBJ1-1; D gene ambiguous. CDR1 SGHRS and CDR2 YFSETQ come from the germline V gene. The CDR3 has 14 amino acids. Trimming cost V 2 bases and J 4 bases, with 12 bases left between them. CDR3 protein: CASSFRNPGTEAFF. The CDR3 region has the DNA TGCGCCAGCAGCTTTAGAAACCCGGGCACTGAAGCTTTCTTT.